This is a list of T cell receptor beta chains from one sample in a study of shared clonotypes between healthy human individuals. Sequencing was performed with immunoSEQ multiplex PCR; in TCRdb, only in-frame clones are kept and a portion is missing. There are about 530,000 clones in the sample; less than 96% occur only once, and about 0.054% lies in the top ten. The sample consisted of naive CD4+ T cells sorted from blood. The origin of the receptors is a woman aged 25 to 39 in good health. CDR3s include the opening cysteine and the closing phenylalanine or tryptophan. D genes are given only for firm matches. The size of a clone is reported for some rows only, either as once, few or many, or as a class for expanded clones.

abundance: -; d_gene: -; v_gene: TRBV28; j_gene: TRBJ2-1; CDR3nt: TGTGCCAGCAGTTTAAAGTCCAGGGCCGAGCAGTTCTTC; CDR3aa: CASSLKSRAEQFF
abundance: -; d_gene: TRBD1; v_gene: TRBV18; j_gene: TRBJ1-3; CDR3nt: TGTGCCAGCTCACCACGGGGACAGCCGAGCTCTGGAAACACCATATATTTT; CDR3aa: CASSPRGQPSSGNTIYF
abundance: -; d_gene: TRBD1; v_gene: TRBV7-9; j_gene: TRBJ1-1; CDR3nt: TGTGCCAGCAGACTAACAGGGGCGGTGAACACTGAAGCTTTCTTT; CDR3aa: CASRLTGAVNTEAFF
abundance: -; d_gene: -; v_gene: TRBV28; j_gene: TRBJ1-5; CDR3nt: TGTGCCAGCAGTTTTAGAGCGTTGGACGGAGACAATCAGCCCCAGCATTTT; CDR3aa: CASSFRALDGDNQPQHF
abundance: once; d_gene: -; v_gene: TRBV7-3; j_gene: TRBJ2-7; CDR3nt: TGTGCCAGCAGCTTACAACACCTAGACGAGCAGTACTTC; CDR3aa: CASSLQHLDEQYF
abundance: -; d_gene: -; v_gene: TRBV5-1; j_gene: TRBJ2-7; CDR3nt: TGCGCCAGCAGCTTGGATCCCTCTGCCAGCATACCGTCCTACGAGCAGTACTTT; CDR3aa: CASSLDPSASIPSYEQYF
abundance: -; d_gene: TRBD1; v_gene: TRBV10-2; j_gene: TRBJ2-7; CDR3nt: TGCGCCAGCAGTCCGAGTCGGACAGGGGGTGACGAGCAGTACTTC; CDR3aa: CASSPSRTGGDEQYF
abundance: -; d_gene: TRBD1; v_gene: TRBV5-6; j_gene: TRBJ1-5; CDR3nt: TGTGCCAGCAGCCAGGGCCCGACAGGGACTTATCAGCCCCAGCATTTT; CDR3aa: CASSQGPTGTYQPQHF
abundance: -; d_gene: -; v_gene: TRBV28; j_gene: TRBJ2-6; CDR3nt: TGTGCCAGCACGGTAGGGGCCAACGTCCTGACTTTC; CDR3aa: CASTVGANVLTF
abundance: -; d_gene: -; v_gene: TRBV5-4; j_gene: TRBJ2-1; CDR3nt: TGTGCCAGCAGCCCAGGATCGAGCTCCTACAATGAGCAGTTCTTC; CDR3aa: CASSPGSSSYNEQFF
abundance: -; d_gene: TRBD1; v_gene: TRBV6-6; j_gene: TRBJ1-3; CDR3nt: TGTGCCAGCACCGGACAGGGTGGCAACACCATATATTTT; CDR3aa: CASTGQGGNTIYF
abundance: -; d_gene: -; v_gene: TRBV7-2; j_gene: TRBJ1-1; CDR3nt: TGTGCCAGCAGCTTACATCTTTCGGCGAACACTGAAGCTTTCTTT; CDR3aa: CASSLHLSANTEAFF
abundance: -; d_gene: -; v_gene: TRBV19; j_gene: TRBJ1-3; CDR3nt: TGTGCCAGTAGATCCGGGCCCCGCAGGAACACCATATATTTT; CDR3aa: CASRSGPRRNTIYF
abundance: -; d_gene: TRBD2; v_gene: TRBV7-9; j_gene: TRBJ2-7; CDR3nt: TGTGCCACTCAGAGAGGCGGGAGCTCCTACGAGCAGTACTTC; CDR3aa: CATQRGGSSYEQYF
abundance: -; d_gene: -; v_gene: TRBV10-3; j_gene: TRBJ1-2; CDR3nt: TGTGCCATCAGTGACAACGGGCAGGCTAACTATGGCTACACCTTC; CDR3aa: CAISDNGQANYGYTF
abundance: -; d_gene: -; v_gene: TRBV30; j_gene: TRBJ2-4; CDR3nt: TGTGCCTGGAGTCCCATACATGAGTACTTAGCCAAAAACATTCAGTACTTC; CDR3aa: CAWSPIHEYLAKNIQYF
abundance: -; d_gene: TRBD1; v_gene: TRBV10-3; j_gene: TRBJ1-5; CDR3nt: TGTGCCGCGGGGGACAGGGATCAGCCCCAGCATTTT; CDR3aa: CAAGDRDQPQHF
abundance: -; d_gene: -; v_gene: TRBV28; j_gene: TRBJ2-7; CDR3nt: TGTGCCAGCAGTTTCGGTGGGGCTACCTACGAGCAGTACTTC; CDR3aa: CASSFGGATYEQYF
abundance: -; d_gene: -; v_gene: TRBV29-1; j_gene: TRBJ1-1; CDR3nt: TGCAGCGTTGTTCCCCGTTTGGGCCCTTCTGAAGCTTTCTTT; CDR3aa: CSVVPRLGPSEAFF
abundance: -; d_gene: TRBD1; v_gene: TRBV18; j_gene: TRBJ2-7; CDR3nt: TGTGCCAGCTCATCGAGACAGGGAAGCTCCTACGAGCAGTACTTC; CDR3aa: CASSSRQGSSYEQYF
abundance: -; d_gene: -; v_gene: TRBV28; j_gene: TRBJ2-3; CDR3nt: TGTGCCAGCAGACTGGACCTTGGGGATACGCAGTATTTT; CDR3aa: CASRLDLGDTQYF
abundance: once; d_gene: -; v_gene: TRBV10-2; j_gene: TRBJ2-5; CDR3nt: TGCGCCAGCAGATCGGAGGGGCGAGAGACCCAGTACTTC; CDR3aa: CASRSEGRETQYF
abundance: -; d_gene: -; v_gene: TRBV5-1; j_gene: TRBJ2-7; CDR3nt: TGCGCCAGCAGCTGGGACGGGCGAAACTCCTACGAGCAGTACTTC; CDR3aa: CASSWDGRNSYEQYF
abundance: once; d_gene: -; v_gene: TRBV5-1; j_gene: TRBJ1-3; CDR3nt: TGCGCCAGCAGCTTGTCTTATGGGAACACCATATATTTT; CDR3aa: CASSLSYGNTIYF
abundance: -; d_gene: TRBD2; v_gene: TRBV18; j_gene: TRBJ2-2; CDR3nt: TGTGCCAGCTCACCCGCTCCGGGACTAGCGGGTTCGAACACCGGGGAGCTGTTTTTT; CDR3aa: CASSPAPGLAGSNTGELFF
abundance: -; d_gene: TRBD2; v_gene: TRBV9; j_gene: TRBJ2-7; CDR3nt: TGTGCCAGCAGCGTTTTTTCTCCCTCGGCGGGAGGGTACTACGAGCAGTACTTC; CDR3aa: CASSVFSPSAGGYYEQYF
abundance: -; d_gene: TRBD2; v_gene: TRBV25-1; j_gene: TRBJ2-7; CDR3nt: TGTGCCAGCGCCGGGCTAGCGGGGTTATACGACGAGCAGTACTTC; CDR3aa: CASAGLAGLYDEQYF
abundance: -; d_gene: -; v_gene: TRBV5-1; j_gene: TRBJ2-5; CDR3nt: TGCGCCAGCAGCTCAGGGGCGTACGAGACCCAGTACTTC; CDR3aa: CASSSGAYETQYF
abundance: -; d_gene: -; v_gene: TRBV28; j_gene: TRBJ2-1; CDR3nt: TGTGCCAGCAGTTCAACAGTGGACGAGCAGTTCTTC; CDR3aa: CASSSTVDEQFF
abundance: -; d_gene: -; v_gene: TRBV6-1; j_gene: TRBJ2-5; CDR3nt: TGTGCCAGCAGAGCTACTAGCAGCCAAGAGACCCAGTACTTC; CDR3aa: CASRATSSQETQYF
abundance: once; d_gene: TRBD1; v_gene: TRBV7-9; j_gene: TRBJ1-2; CDR3nt: TGTGCCAGCAGCTCGCGTGGACAGGATAATCGCTATGGCTACACCTTC; CDR3aa: CASSSRGQDNRYGYTF
abundance: once; d_gene: TRBD1; v_gene: TRBV5-1; j_gene: TRBJ2-2; CDR3nt: TGCGCCAGCAGCCCATCCGGGACAGGGGATGCCGGGGAGCTGTTTTTT; CDR3aa: CASSPSGTGDAGELFF
abundance: -; d_gene: -; v_gene: TRBV18; j_gene: TRBJ2-1; CDR3nt: TGTGCCAGCTCACTGACGGATTCCTACAATGAGCAGTTCTTC; CDR3aa: CASSLTDSYNEQFF
abundance: -; d_gene: -; v_gene: TRBV6-4; j_gene: TRBJ2-1; CDR3nt: TGTGCCAGCAGTGACTCTAGCGGCTCCTACAATGAGCAGTTCTTC; CDR3aa: CASSDSSGSYNEQFF
abundance: -; d_gene: TRBD2; v_gene: TRBV27; j_gene: TRBJ2-1; CDR3nt: TGTGCCAGCAGTCCAACTAGCGGGAGGGATTATGAGCAGTTCTTC; CDR3aa: CASSPTSGRDYEQFF
abundance: -; d_gene: -; v_gene: TRBV5-8; j_gene: TRBJ2-7; CDR3nt: TGTGCCAGCAGCTTGGCTTTCGTTGGCCGTGGCTACGAGCAGTACTTC; CDR3aa: CASSLAFVGRGYEQYF
abundance: -; d_gene: -; v_gene: TRBV6-4; j_gene: TRBJ1-1; CDR3nt: TGTGCCAGCAGTGACTCGAATGTCGGAATGAACACTGAAGCTTTCTTT; CDR3aa: CASSDSNVGMNTEAFF
abundance: -; d_gene: -; v_gene: TRBV7-8; j_gene: TRBJ1-1; CDR3nt: TGTGCCAGCAGCTACTACTCGAACACTGAAGCTTTCTTT; CDR3aa: CASSYYSNTEAFF
abundance: -; d_gene: TRBD1; v_gene: TRBV28; j_gene: TRBJ1-2; CDR3nt: TGTGCCAGCAGTCCGCCCGACAGGGGAACATATGGCTACACCTTC; CDR3aa: CASSPPDRGTYGYTF
abundance: -; d_gene: -; v_gene: TRBV25-1; j_gene: TRBJ1-5; CDR3nt: TGTGCCAGCAGTGCCTATAATCAGCCCCAGCATTTT; CDR3aa: CASSAYNQPQHF